This passage covers 28 T cell receptor beta chains from one sample sequenced in a study of blood T cell repertoires in COVID-19. The method was immunoSEQ multiplex PCR; TCRdb's version includes in-frame clones alone and lacks a portion of them. The sample contains 85,000 to 90,000 clones, 91% of which appear only once. Sequenced input: peripheral blood. The source is a human donor with active COVID-19. The donor label of this sample is uncertain.

The CDR3, as DNA: TGTGCCAGCAGCAAAGGCGGCCCCGGAAACACCATATATTTT. Its translation: CASSKGGPGNTIYF. The chain couples TRBV21-1 to TRBJ1-3. TRBV21-1 is listed as a pseudogene. The CDR3 covers 14 residues.

The sample holds a few counts of this clone. The V gene is TRBV5-1, the J gene TRBJ2-6; 9 positions match TRBD1. The junction had 5 bases not matched to a gene; V was cut back by 4 bases and J by 0 bases. CDR1 SGHRS and CDR2 YFSETQ come from the germline V gene. This CDR3 has 17 amino acids. The CDR3 DNA reads TGCGCCAGCAGCCTTGGACAGGGGACCTCTGGGGCCAACGTCCTGACTTTC. Amino acid sequence: CASSLGQGTSGANVLTF.

V usage is TRBV7-2 and J usage is TRBJ2-2, with TRBD1 as a possible D gene (6 bases). V shed 5 bases and J shed 6 bases, with 19 bases lying between them. The length of the CDR3 is 16 residues. Germline CDR1 and CDR2: SGHTA and FQGNSA. The CDR3 reads CASSRPWGRSAGELFF. In DNA form, the CDR3 reads TGTGCCAGCAGCCGCCCGTGGGGGCGTTCTGCCGGGGAGCTGTTTTTT. The whole variable domain, filled in from reference TRBV7-2 and TRBJ2-2, reads GAGVSQSPSNKVTEKGKDVELRCDPISGHTALYWYRQSLGQGLEFLIYFQGNSAPDKSGLPSDRFSAERTGGSVSTLTIQRTQQEDSAVYLCASSRPWGRSAGELFFGEGSRLTVL.

The chain uses TRBV9 and TRBJ2-7; 9 nucleotides agree with TRBD1. Germline V gene sequence: CDR1 SGDLS, CDR2 YYNGEE. The CDR3 is 14 residues long. J was trimmed by 3 bases and V by 4 bases; bases with no gene match: 5. The CDR3 coding sequence is TGTGCCAGCAGCACTACGGGACAGGGCTACGAGCAGTACTTC. This encodes CASSTTGQGYEQYF.

The genes are TRBV6-5 and TRBJ2-7; TRBD2 aligns across 8 bases. The J segment lost 2 bases and the V segment lost 1 base, leaving 4 bases of the junction unmatched. The CDR3 contains 15 residues. CDR1 and CDR2 from the germline V gene are MNHEY and SVGAGI. The CDR3 nucleotides read TGTGCCAGCAGTTACTTTGCGGGGGGTACCTACGAGCAGTACTTC. Translation: CASSYFAGGTYEQYF.

This rearrangement joins TRBV19 to TRBJ2-3; the D gene is possibly TRBD1 (6 bases). Trimming pared 6 bases from V and 6 bases from J, leaving 16 bases between. Germline-derived CDR1 and CDR2 are LNHDA and SQIVND (reference sequence). The CDR3 length is 14 residues. As DNA, the CDR3 is TGTGCCAGTAGCACGGACAGCCGCGGGGATACGCAGTATTTT. Its protein product is CASSTDSRGDTQYF. The whole variable domain, remainder taken from reference TRBV19 and TRBJ2-3, is DGGITQSPKYLFRKEGQNVTLSCEQNLNHDAMYWYRQDPGQGLRLIYYSQIVNDFQKGDIAEGYSVSREKKESFPLTVTSAQKNPTAFYLCASSTDSRGDTQYFGPGTRLTVL.

This chain links TRBV7-3 with TRBJ2-7; the match to TRBD2 covers 11 bases. Germline V gene sequence: CDR1 SGHTA, CDR2 FQGTGA. Unmatched junction bases numbered 9, after V lost 4 bases and J lost 1 base. This CDR3 region has 17 residues. The CDR3 is CASSWKMGLAVSYEQYF. CDR3 sequence (DNA): TGTGCCAGCAGCTGGAAGATGGGACTAGCGGTATCCTACGAGCAGTACTTC. Filled out from reference TRBV7-3 and TRBJ2-7, the complete variable domain reads GAGVSQTPSNKVTEKGKYVELRCDPISGHTALYWYRQSLGQGPEFLIYFQGTGAADDSGLPNDRFFAVRPEGSVSTLKIQRTERGDSAVYLCASSWKMGLAVSYEQYFGPGTRLTVT.

The gene calls are TRBV29-1 and TRBJ2-7; 8 bases fit TRBD1. With V trimmed by 6 bases and J by 6 bases, 10 bases remained unmatched. The CDR3 has 13 residues. Germline CDR1 is SQVTM and CDR2 is ANQGSEA. CDR3 DNA sequence: TGCAGCGTGCGAGAAGGGGGGACAGGCGAGCAGTACTTC. As protein: CSVREGGTGEQYF.

The rearrangement uses TRBV20-1 and TRBJ1-2; D is possibly TRBD1 (5 bases). CDR1 DFQATT and CDR2 SNEGSKA come from the germline V gene (reference sequence). This CDR3 is built from 13 residues. Trimming left V 3 bases short and J 1 base short, with 9 bases between. The CDR3 protein is CSASMQGNYGYTF. The CDR3 region has the DNA TGCAGTGCTAGTATGCAGGGTAACTATGGCTACACCTTC.

The genes are TRBV30 and TRBJ1-1; the match to TRBD1 covers 9 bases. This CDR3 contains 14 residues. Looked up from germline, CDR1 is GTSNPN and CDR2 is SVGIG (reference sequence). With 4 bases clipped from V and 4 bases from J, the junction kept 7 bases outside the gene matches. This chain's CDR3 is CAWTDRGGITEAFF. Written as DNA, the CDR3 is TGTGCCTGGACGGACAGGGGTGGAATCACTGAAGCTTTCTTT.

CDR3 sequence (DNA): TGTGCCAGCAGTCCCGGACAGGTCTACGAGCAGTACTTC. Its protein is CASSPGQVYEQYF. V is TRBV3-1 (or the pseudogene TRBV3-2) and J is TRBJ2-7; 7 nucleotides agree with TRBD1. CDR1 is LGHDT, CDR2 YNNKEL, per germline (reference sequence). The length of the CDR3 is 13 residues. With V trimmed by 6 bases and J by 3 bases, 5 bases remained unmatched.

This chain joins TRBV19 and TRBJ2-2, with 7 positions matching TRBD1. The J segment lost 3 bases and the V segment lost 5 bases, leaving 3 bases of the junction unmatched. The CDR3 sequence is 14 residues long. Germline V gene lookup returns CDR1 LNHDA and CDR2 SQIVND (reference sequence). CDR3 sequence: CASSDRVDTGELFF. In DNA, the CDR3 is TGTGCCAGTAGTGACAGGGTGGACACCGGGGAGCTGTTTTTT.

This chain uses TRBV11-2 with TRBJ2-3; TRBD2 aligns across 10 bases. The germline gives CDR1 SGHAT, CDR2 FQNNGV. The CDR3 spans 15 residues. Losses at the gene ends were 5 bases for V and 2 bases for J; bases not matched to a gene: 4. The chain's CDR3 is CASSKAGGFTDTQYF. CDR3 DNA sequence: TGTGCCAGCAGCAAAGCGGGGGGGTTCACAGATACGCAGTATTTT.

This sequence joins TRBV28 and TRBJ1-6; 7 bases map to TRBD1. J lost 9 bases, V lost 7 bases, and 9 bases had no gene match. This CDR3 comprises 14 residues. Germline CDR1 and CDR2: MDHEN and SYDVKM. The CDR3 DNA reads TGTGCCAGCATCCGGACAGGACCTAGTTCACCCCTCCACTTT. Its protein is CASIRTGPSSPLHF. Combining the CDR3 with reference TRBV28 and TRBJ1-6 gives the whole variable domain DVKVTQSSRYLVKRTGEKVFLECVQDMDHENMFWYRQDPGLGLRLIYFSYDVKMKEKGDIPEGYSVSREKKERFSLILESASTNQTSMYLCASIRTGPSSPLHFGNGTRLTVT.

The chain joins TRBV15 to TRBJ1-4; TRBD1 agrees at 8 bases. The CDR3 is 18 amino acids. V shed 0 bases and J 8 bases; nucleotides not matched to a gene: 14. CDR1 and CDR2 from the germline V gene are LNHNV and YYDKDF (reference sequence). The CDR3 nucleotides are TGTGCCACCAGCAGAGATTTTTTCGGTGAGACAGGGGACGAAAAACTGTTTTTT. Residues: CATSRDFFGETGDEKLFF. Full variable domain (remainder filled in from reference TRBV15 and TRBJ1-4): DAMVIQNPRYQVTQFGKPVTLSCSQTLNHNVMYWYQQKSSQAPKLLFHYYDKDFNNEADTPDNFQSRRPNTSFCFLDIRSPGLGDTAMYLCATSRDFFGETGDEKLFFGSGTQLSVL.

The chain uses TRBV28 and TRBJ2-2; D is unresolved. This CDR3 is 13 amino acids long. Germline assignment: CDR1 MDHEN and CDR2 SYDVKM. Deletions cut 5 bases from V and 4 bases from J, with 8 bases between. CDR3 protein: CASSVISTGELFF. The CDR3 DNA reads as TGTGCCAGCAGTGTGATTAGCACCGGGGAGCTGTTTTTT.

The chain joins TRBV5-5 to TRBJ2-7; possibly TRBD1 for D (5 bases). The ends were cut back, 0 bases at V and 1 base at J, with 11 bases in the middle. Germline CDR1 reads SGHKS; CDR2 reads YYEKEE (reference sequence). The CDR3 is 15 amino acids. Written as DNA, the CDR3 is TGTGCCAGCAGCTTGGTTTTTGACAGTTCCTACGAGCAGTACTTC. It specifies CASSLVFDSSYEQYF.

The V gene is TRBV21-1, the J gene TRBJ2-3; TRBD2, the table's D call, lacks a check against the DNA. TRBV21-1 is flagged as a pseudogene. The CDR3 runs 11 residues. The CDR3 sequence: CASRATDTQYF. CDR3 sequence (DNA): TGTGCCAGCAGAGCCACAGATACGCAGTATTTT.

The chain uses TRBV5-1 and TRBJ1-1; TRBD1 matches 7 bases. The germline V gene encodes CDR1 SGHRS and CDR2 YFSETQ. This CDR3 comprises 14 residues. V lost 0 bases to trimming and J lost 6 bases; unmatched junction nucleotides: 5. The CDR3 sequence: CASSLGLQGSEAFF. The DNA of the CDR3 is TGCGCCAGCAGCTTGGGATTACAGGGGTCTGAAGCTTTCTTT.

The genes are TRBV5-4 and TRBJ1-1; D possibly corresponds to TRBD1 (6 bases). V lost 4 bases and J lost 3, with 16 bases in between. CDR1 and CDR2 from the germline V gene are SGHNT and YYREEE (reference sequence). There are 15 residues in the CDR3. CDR3 DNA: TGTGCCAGCAGCCCGAGGGGGGGCAGGTACACTGAAGCTTTCTTT. Translation: CASSPRGGRYTEAFF.

In this sample, this clone turned up once. This chain uses TRBV18 with TRBJ2-4; a possible D gene is TRBD2 (5 bases). CDR3 size: 17 residues. CDR1 and CDR2 (germline): KGHSH, LQKENI. V lost 6 bases, J lost 1 base, and 19 bases lay in between. CDR3 DNA: TGTGCCAGCTCGGAGAACCCGCCCGGAGGCGCCAAAAACATTCAGTACTTC. It yields the protein CASSENPPGGAKNIQYF.

The chain uses TRBV5-1 and TRBJ2-5; 15 bases agree with TRBD2. CDR1 and CDR2 (germline): SGHRS, YFSETQ. The length of the CDR3 is 18 residues. V dropped 4 bases and J dropped 0; count of bases not matched to a gene: 7. Written as DNA, the CDR3 is TGCGCCAGCAGCCCTTGGACTAGCGGGGGGGCGTACCAAGAGACCCAGTACTTC. This gives the protein CASSPWTSGGAYQETQYF.

The chain links TRBV2 to TRBJ2-5; TRBD2 matches at 8 bases. Unmatched junction bases numbered 8, after V lost 7 bases and J lost 4 bases. Germline CDR1 and CDR2: SNHLY and FYNNEI. This CDR3 region has 14 residues. The CDR3 protein is CASIEFGRGETQYF. The CDR3 nucleotides read TGTGCCAGCATAGAGTTCGGGAGGGGAGAGACCCAGTACTTC. The complete variable domain, with remaining parts taken from reference TRBV2 and TRBJ2-5, reads EPEVTQTPSHQVTQMGQEVILRCVPISNHLYFYWYRQILGQKVEFLVSFYNNEISEKSEIFDDQFSVERPDGSNFTLKIRSTKLEDSAMYFCASIEFGRGETQYFGPGTRLLVL.

The J gene is TRBJ1-2, the V gene TRBV25-1; 12 bases match TRBD1. The V gene's germline CDR1 is MGHDK and CDR2 SYGVNS. The V and J ends lost 6 bases and 2 bases, in that order; junction bases with no gene match: 10. The CDR3 extends over 17 amino acids. The chain's CDR3 is CASSPPGQGAPNYGYTF. The DNA for the CDR3 is TGTGCCAGCAGCCCTCCGGGACAGGGGGCCCCAAACTATGGCTACACCTTC.

The chain has TRBV6-2 or TRBV6-3 and TRBJ2-3; 8 bases are a match to TRBD1. V lost 5 bases, J lost 5 bases, and 15 bases stayed unmatched. This CDR3 is built from 17 residues. Germline-derived CDR1 and CDR2 are MNHEY and SVGEGT. CDR3 sequence (DNA): TGTGCCAGCAGTGCAGAAACCGGGACAGGAGGGCGAGATACGCAGTATTTT. It specifies CASSAETGTGGRDTQYF.

This clone was counted only a few times. The chain employs TRBV2 and TRBJ2-1; 7 bases are shared with TRBD2. Trimming cost V 4 bases and J 4 bases; bases outside gene matches: 10. The CDR3 is 16 residues long. Per the germline V gene, CDR1 is SNHLY and CDR2 is FYNNEI. CDR3: CASSGPGTKVYNEQFF. The CDR3 nucleotides are TGTGCCAGCAGTGGACCCGGGACTAAAGTATACAATGAGCAGTTCTTC.

The rearrangement uses TRBV5-1 and TRBJ1-2; TRBD1 aligns across 7 bases. Germline trimming cut 0 bases from V and 7 bases from J; bases unmatched to any gene: 3. The CDR3 is made up of 13 amino acids. Germline V lookup: CDR1 SGHRS, CDR2 YFSETQ. The CDR3 coding sequence is TGCGCCAGCAGCTTGGAGGGGGCTTCTGGCTACACCTTC. It is translated as CASSLEGASGYTF.

The rearrangement links TRBV29-1 to TRBJ2-7, with TRBD2 as a possible D gene (5 bases). Germline-derived CDR1 and CDR2 are SQVTM and ANQGSEA. Between the trimmed V and J ends, which lost 4 bases and 6 bases, there was a span of 16 bases. This CDR3 contains 13 residues. The CDR3, as DNA: TGCAGCGTTGTCGAGGACGGCCGGGGCGAGCAGTACTTC. As protein: CSVVEDGRGEQYF.